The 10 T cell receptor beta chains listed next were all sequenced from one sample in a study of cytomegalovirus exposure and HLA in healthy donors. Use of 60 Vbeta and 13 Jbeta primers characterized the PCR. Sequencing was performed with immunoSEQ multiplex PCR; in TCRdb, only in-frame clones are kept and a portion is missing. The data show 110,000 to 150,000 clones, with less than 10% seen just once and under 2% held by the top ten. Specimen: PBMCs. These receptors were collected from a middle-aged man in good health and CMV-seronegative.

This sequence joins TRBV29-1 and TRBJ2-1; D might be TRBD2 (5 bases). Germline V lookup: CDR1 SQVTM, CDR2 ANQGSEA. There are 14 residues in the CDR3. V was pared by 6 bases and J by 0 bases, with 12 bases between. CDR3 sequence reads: CSVTRDSSYNEQFF. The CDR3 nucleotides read TGCAGCGTCACTAGAGATAGCTCCTACAATGAGCAGTTCTTC.

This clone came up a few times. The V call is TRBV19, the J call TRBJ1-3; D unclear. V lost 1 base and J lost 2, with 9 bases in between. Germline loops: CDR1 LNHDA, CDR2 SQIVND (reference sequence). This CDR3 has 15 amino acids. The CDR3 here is CASSIGAGPGNTIYF. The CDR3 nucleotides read TGTGCCAGTAGTATAGGGGCAGGTCCTGGAAACACCATATATTTT.

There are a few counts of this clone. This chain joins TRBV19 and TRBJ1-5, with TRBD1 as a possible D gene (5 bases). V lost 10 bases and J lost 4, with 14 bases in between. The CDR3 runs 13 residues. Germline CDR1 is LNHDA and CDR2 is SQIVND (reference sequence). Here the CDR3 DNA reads TGTGCCATCCCGACAGCCCTTAATCAGCCCCAGCATTTT. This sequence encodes CAIPTALNQPQHF.

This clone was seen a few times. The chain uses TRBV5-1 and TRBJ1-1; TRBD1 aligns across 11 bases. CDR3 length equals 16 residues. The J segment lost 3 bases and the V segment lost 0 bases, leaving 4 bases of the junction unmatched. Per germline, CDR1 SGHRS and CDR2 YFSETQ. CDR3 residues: CASSLVGQGADTEAFF. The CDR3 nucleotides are TGCGCCAGCAGCTTGGTAGGACAGGGGGCGGACACTGAAGCTTTCTTT.

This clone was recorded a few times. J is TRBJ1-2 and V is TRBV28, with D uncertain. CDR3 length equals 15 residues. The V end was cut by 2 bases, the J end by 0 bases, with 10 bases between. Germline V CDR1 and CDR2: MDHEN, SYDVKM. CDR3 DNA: TGTGCCAGCAGTTTAATCGGAGGGCCTAACTATGGCTACACCTTC. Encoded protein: CASSLIGGPNYGYTF.

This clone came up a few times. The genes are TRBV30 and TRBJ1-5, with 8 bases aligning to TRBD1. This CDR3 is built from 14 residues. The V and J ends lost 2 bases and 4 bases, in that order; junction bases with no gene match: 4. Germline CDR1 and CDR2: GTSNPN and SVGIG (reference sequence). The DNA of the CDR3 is TGTGCCTGGAGTCGGACAGGGCCGAATCAGCCCCAGCATTTT. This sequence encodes CAWSRTGPNQPQHF.

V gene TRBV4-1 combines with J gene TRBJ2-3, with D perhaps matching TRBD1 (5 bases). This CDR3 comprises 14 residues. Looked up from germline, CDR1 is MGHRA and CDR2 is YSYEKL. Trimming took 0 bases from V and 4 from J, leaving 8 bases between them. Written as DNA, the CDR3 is TGCGCCAGCAGCCAAGACCAGGGCCCAGATACGCAGTATTTT. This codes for CASSQDQGPDTQYF.

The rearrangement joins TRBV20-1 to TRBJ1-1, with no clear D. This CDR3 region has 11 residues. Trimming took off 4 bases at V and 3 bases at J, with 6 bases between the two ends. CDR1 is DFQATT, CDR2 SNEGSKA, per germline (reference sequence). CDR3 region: CSATLHTEAFF. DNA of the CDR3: TGCAGTGCTACTCTTCACACTGAAGCTTTCTTT.

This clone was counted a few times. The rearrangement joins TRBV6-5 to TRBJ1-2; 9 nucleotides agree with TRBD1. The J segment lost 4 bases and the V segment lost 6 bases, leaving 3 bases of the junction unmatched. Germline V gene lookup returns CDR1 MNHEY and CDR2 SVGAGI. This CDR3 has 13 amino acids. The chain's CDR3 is CASSSDRGYGYTF. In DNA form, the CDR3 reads TGTGCCAGCAGCTCGGACAGGGGCTATGGCTACACCTTC.

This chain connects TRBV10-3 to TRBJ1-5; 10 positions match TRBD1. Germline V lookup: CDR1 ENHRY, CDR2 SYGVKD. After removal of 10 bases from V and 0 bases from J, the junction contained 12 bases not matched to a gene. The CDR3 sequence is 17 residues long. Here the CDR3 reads CATETGTGDYSNQPQHF. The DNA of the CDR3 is TGTGCCACCGAAACCGGGACAGGGGATTATAGCAATCAGCCCCAGCATTTT.